This T cell receptor (beta chain) originates from a study of identical twins. This clonotype has at least ten counts. TCRdb processed the 5' RACE reads anew with MiXCR; each CDR3 protein has one entry. The sample includes about 450,000 distinct CDR3 sequences, around 18% of them seen just once. V lost 3 bases to trimming and J lost 4 bases; unmatched junction nucleotides: 2. The CDR3 spans 13 residues. This sequence was found in a man aged 45-65 years in good health. The chain couples TRBV12-3 or TRBV12-4 to TRBJ1-2, with TRBD1 matching over 7 bases. The specimen was naive T cells sorted from blood. CDR3 in DNA: TGTGCCAGCAGTTTGGCAGGGGGCTATGGCTACACCTTC. The encoded protein is CASSLAGGYGYTF.